This T cell receptor beta chain was obtained from a study of blood T cell repertoires in COVID-19 (dated by TCRdb to about 2020). About the investigation overall: Collaborator samples came from the United States, Italy and Spain and covered acute and convalescent phases of COVID-19. Nearly every sample came with metadata listing a de-identified subject ID, COVID-19 status, age in years and sex. The prospective study material was composed of cDNA or gDNA derived from T cells, B-cell-depleted T cells, or PBMCs. Samples came from the ongoing ImmuneRACE study (first 160 participants) plus 1,254 subjects from 6 global collaborators. Deeply sampled blood TCRbeta repertoires from subjects exposed to, actively infected with, or recovered from COVID-19 were included in the dataset. The repertoires were released in a freely available public database intended as a resource for research on the immune response to SARS-CoV-2. HLA class I and class II types, where available, came from metadata supplied by the sample provider rather than from assay-based typing.

To note about this clone: Its antigen is unknown. No much larger clonotype is one base removed from it; base qualities were not supplied.

The research as a whole found: Clinical and demographic metadata were provided uncurated, with the amount varying by source and participant.

Collaborating institutions collected whole blood in K2EDTA tubes following their own protocols. For TCRbeta analysis, collaborators shipped samples in one of three forms: frozen whole blood, isolated PBMCs, or DNA extracted from either of those sample types. TCRbeta CDR3 regions were amplified from genomic DNA by means of the immunoSEQ Assay, a bias-controlled multiplex PCR. The paper's data handling went like this. Nucleated cell counts per sample were estimated from amplification of reference gene primers within the assay. To quantify the absolute abundance of each unique TCRbeta CDR3 rearrangement, sequence reads were collapsed and filtered. For each sample, productive Simpson clonality was calculated by taking the square root of Simpson's diversity index across productive rearrangements. The table was pulled from immuneACCESS by TCRdb, which kept in-frame rearrangements only. Such tables lose some clones; where checked, under half of the loss comes from unresolved V genes, and the rest has no known cause. V and J calls and clone size are as listed in that table; D and trimming were resolved from the DNA. For this sample the table gives some 77,000 clones, of which 87% were detected only once. Around 7.9% of the sample is taken by the ten largest.

CDR1 and CDR2 are drawn from the germline V gene: MDHEN, SYDVKM. V and J are trimmed by 5 bases and 4 bases, and the gene matches miss 18 bases of the junction. Spanning cysteine to phenylalanine, the CDR3 consists of 20 amino acids. Left in the record is the CDR3 DNA by itself, 60 bases read in frame from the first base. This clonotype was sampled from a man aged 25 to 40 with acute or convalescent COVID-19. The rearrangement combines TRBV28 with TRBJ2-5; the central 14 bases match TRBD2. Specimen: peripheral blood. Here the CDR3 is given as CASSPTAVRLAGGIRETQYF. DNA sequence: TGTGCCAGCAGTCCTACCGCGGTCAGACTAGCGGGAGGGATCAGAGAGACCCAGTACTTC.